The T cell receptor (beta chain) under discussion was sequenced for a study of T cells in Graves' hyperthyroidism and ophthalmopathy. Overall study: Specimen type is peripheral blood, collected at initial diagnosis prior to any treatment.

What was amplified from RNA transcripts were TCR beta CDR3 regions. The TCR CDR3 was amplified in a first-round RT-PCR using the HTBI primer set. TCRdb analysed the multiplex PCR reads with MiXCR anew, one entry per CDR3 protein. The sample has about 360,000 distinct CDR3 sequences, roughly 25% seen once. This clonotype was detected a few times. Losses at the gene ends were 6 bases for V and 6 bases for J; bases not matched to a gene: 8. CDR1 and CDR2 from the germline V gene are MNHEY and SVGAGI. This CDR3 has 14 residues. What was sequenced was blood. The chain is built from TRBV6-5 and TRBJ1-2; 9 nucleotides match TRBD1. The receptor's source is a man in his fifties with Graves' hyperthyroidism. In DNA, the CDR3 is TGTGCCAGCAGCATCAAACAGGGGGCTCATGGCTACACCTTC. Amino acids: CASSIKQGAHGYTF.